This T cell receptor beta chain was found in a study of cytomegalovirus exposure and HLA in healthy donors (dated by TCRdb to 2017 to 2019). A note on the overall study: According to an earlier analysis of several hundred of the donors, 150 million to 200 million T cells yielded 117 million unique TCR beta sequences and roughly 280 Gb of sequence data. An early release covering approximately 600 HLA-typed donors comprised roughly 300 gigabases of sequencing data and tens of millions of unique TCR sequences. Of the roughly 400 genotyped donors, roughly 85% fell in the genetic ancestry cluster associated with self-reported Caucasian donors. The study aimed to test whether cataloging public T cell receptors could reveal signatures of past pathogen exposure. The T cell repertoires of around 670 subjects were profiled by immunosequencing and related to cytomegalovirus serostatus. Along with the roughly 710-subject first cohort, a separate validation cohort of some 130 different subjects was used. To predict cytomegalovirus infection status, the study combined high-throughput TCR immunosequencing, statistical association of individual TCRs with disease status, and machine learning. A later analysis re-examined previously published TCR beta repertoires from about 700 donors and added high-resolution HLA genotyping to investigate patterns of TCR occurrence. Rather than drawing on any new phenotypic data, the later analysis identified candidate immune exposures from TCR beta sequences and the way those sequences occurred across donors. An earlier analysis of some 600 of the donors applied high-throughput TCR beta sequencing to assess whether each TCR beta V gene segment acted as functional or pseudogenic. Donor age, sex, ethnicity and CMV serostatus were compiled alongside the repertoire data. Genome-wide SNP genotypes for about three fifths of the roughly 670 donors were used in a later genetic analysis, which treated that subset as a discovery cohort. Every repertoire in the discovery cohort had been generated on one and the same sequencing platform. Class I and class II HLA loci were covered by the typing at four-digit resolution. The number of donors typed differed by locus, with about 629-630 for A, B, C, DRB1 and DQB1, roughly 520 for DQA1, 600 to 610 for DPA1, and some 450 for DPB1. A handful of DR-DQ haplotypes were handled as single units for association and clustering because linkage in the cohort was strong. Among about 360 genotyped donors of the cohort, an average of roughly 240,000 unique TCR beta nucleotide sequences were sequenced per donor, 15% to 20% of them non-productive.

The library was prepared using the immunoSEQ multiplex PCR assay. The multiplex PCR relied on a mix of 60 forward primers for TCR Vbeta segments and 13 reverse primers for TCR Jbeta segments. The CDR3 region of rearranged TCR beta genes was amplified from genomic DNA by a multiplex PCR assay. On the Illumina HiSeq System, the amplified TCR beta libraries were sequenced as 87-base-pair reads. Under the source paper's analysis protocol: In a later analysis, tens of millions of unique TCR beta chains were counted across the roughly 610 repertoires, and roughly 11 million of these chains were shared by at least two donors. A nearest-neighbor algorithm error-corrected the raw reads and collapsed the reads into unique sequences, merging closely related sequences to remove PCR and sequencing errors. Alignment of CDR3 sequences to IMGT reference sequences was used to assign V, D and J gene segments. For a sequence to be retained, a match of at least six nucleotides to both a V gene segment and a J gene segment was required. A rearrangement counted as productive if the CDR3 had no stop codons and remained in frame with V and J, and every other rearrangement counted as non-productive. Following IMGT convention, CDR3 was defined as the stretch from the second conserved V-encoded cysteine to the conserved J-encoded phenylalanine. The earlier analysis of about 610 of the donors excluded any sequence lacking an unambiguous match to a single V gene segment. In an earlier analysis of roughly 600 of the donors, a V segment was called functional when productive rearrangements were above 56.7%, and segregating when the standard deviation between donors exceeded 5%. A statistical classification framework was built for diagnosing cytomegalovirus status from the catalog of TCR beta chain sequences. V and J gene assignment, in a later analysis, came from comparing TCR nucleotide sequences with IMGT/GENE-DB human TR gene sequences. A later analysis assigned CDR3 sequences and most-parsimonious VDJ recombination scenarios with the TCRdist pipeline. In a later analysis, each TCR beta chain was defined by its CDR3 amino acid sequence together with its V-gene family, and reads lacking a unique V-gene family were excluded. A later analysis removed 550 to 650 highly shared, low-generation-probability nucleotide sequences to deal with suspected cross-contamination and a sequencing artifact. A later analysis calculated a clonal expansion index for each public chain from normalized within-repertoire ranks of inferred template counts. Generation probabilities in a later analysis came from a VDJ recombination model fitted to out-of-frame rearrangements, and those results were checked against IGoR. In a later analysis, TCR-TCR, TCR-HLA and TCR-CMV co-occurrence was scored with hypergeometric tests, and a repertoire-size bias correction was applied to TCR pairs. A later analysis estimated false discovery rates by permuting HLA or CMV assignments 20 times. In a later analysis, co-occurring TCRs were grouped with DBSCAN, and TCRdist sequence similarity was added when clustering was performed within HLA-allele-positive subsets. Co-occurrence clustering excluded repertoires with fewer than 30,000 or more than 120,000 public chains, plus five with anomalous nucleotide sharing. TCRdb took over this immuneACCESS table, retaining in-frame rearrangements with V and J assigned. Such tables are incomplete; in checked studies, under half of the missing clones stem from an unresolved V gene, and the remainder is unexplained. The V and J calls and clone size were taken over from that table, and D and trimming were inferred from the DNA. Present in this sample are 100,000 to 150,000 clones, around 83% of which were seen just once. The top ten hold less than 3.5% of the sample.

Points on this clone: Its antigen is still unknown. No base quality information exists; no much larger clone differs at one position.

The cohort comprised some 730 healthy bone marrow donors. All cohort members were sampled while nominally healthy, although unrecorded immune exposures were likely present. The donor tested CMV seronegative and was one of the 352 seronegative cohort members. Every donor gave a peripheral blood sample, and the peripheral blood mononuclear cells from that sample were used for TCR beta sequencing. The Qiagen DNeasy Blood Extraction Kit was used to extract genomic DNA from the blood cell samples. Findings and caveats that apply to the study as a whole: In both the original and validation cohorts, the classifier was reported to diagnose cytomegalovirus status with high specificity and sensitivity. Because HLA typing was missing for some donors at each locus, association tests included only the typed subset. Specific HLA alleles were associated with 18,000 or so TCR beta sequences at a false discovery rate of 0.05 in a later analysis. Assigning TCR associations to individual alleles was difficult when HLA alleles, especially DR and DQ, strongly co-occurred. In a later analysis, HLA-associated TCR beta chains were found to be more clonally expanded and to have lower generation probabilities than equally common non-associated chains. A cluster of highly shared sequence variants was judged likely to be a technical artifact of the sequencing pipeline. Compared with the roughly 710-donor mean, donors in an Asian-associated ancestry cluster had fewer N-insertions in productive TCRs, according to a later genetic analysis. The presence/absence analyses assumed that sequencing depth was roughly uniform across donors, and that assumption may not be true. A further reported finding was that TCR beta sequences accurately predicted the HLA-A and HLA-B alleles for most subjects in the first cohort. Only TCR beta chains were sequenced in this cohort, and the absence of alpha or paired-chain data limited detectable features. It was suggested by the authors that the approach could potentially be generalized to other disease states and immunological phenotypes. In vitro tests confirmed that a few of the cytomegalovirus-associated TCR beta chains recognize cytomegalovirus antigens. According to a later analysis, TCR association rates differed among HLA loci, with DRB1 alleles showing the most associated TCRs and HLA-C alleles showing the fewest. The study listed 164 TCR beta chains as associated with cytomegalovirus. Several of the top co-occurrence clusters appeared to be linked to parvovirus B19, influenza, CMV and Epstein-Barr virus, according to a later analysis. Because counts were too low, seventeen rarely observed V segments, including chromosome 9 orphons, were left out of the earlier analysis of a few hundred of the donors. Linkage disequilibrium might explain the correlated functional status among segregating V segments, but an unknown experimental factor could not be excluded. V-gene and J-gene trimming of TCR beta chains was associated with a missense DCLRE1C variant in a later genetic analysis, and the association was replicated in an independent cohort. Some IMGT-functional V segments, including TRBV6-2 and TRBV6-3, could not be told apart with the 87-base-pair reads, so those segments were excluded. According to a later analysis, most CMV-associated TCR beta chains appeared to be HLA-restricted, and the HLA associations seemed to be driven largely by CMV exposure. In an earlier analysis of over 550 of the donors, most TCR beta V segments were observed in productive rearrangements about 90% or about 30% of the time, broadly matching IMGT annotations. Most TCR sequences were seen in very few donors, while some public TCRs were found in many individuals. Immune exposure information for the cohort was limited to CMV serostatus.

V loses 3 bases, J loses 4 bases, and the germline ends lie 9 bases apart. Measured from the cysteine to the phenylalanine, the CDR3 is 13 residues long. Only CDR3 DNA is held: 39 bases, read in frame from base 1. From a lookup of the germline V gene, CDR1 and CDR2 are LGHNT and FRNRAP. This chain joins TRBV12-5 to TRBJ1-1, with the D segment identity uncertain. The material sequenced was PBMCs. The source of this sequence is a man between 45 and 60 years old in good health and CMV-seronegative. In nucleotide form, the sequence is TGTGCTAGTGGTTTTATGTGGGCCACTGAAGCTTTCTTT. Its protein reads: CASGFMWATEAFF.